Below, one T cell receptor (beta chain) is given with its context. The record originates from a study of control samples from healthy donors and cancer patients. The table came from immunoSEQ multiplex PCR; TCRdb's copy has only in-frame clones and leaves some out. The sample contains approximately 150,000 clones, about 91% of which appear only once. The ends were cut back, 8 bases at V and 6 bases at J, with 13 bases in the middle. The CDR3 covers 13 residues. Germline CDR1 reads SNHLY; CDR2 reads FYNNEI. Specimen: blood. The chain recombines TRBV2 with TRBJ1-4, with unresolved D. This TCR was sampled from a woman aged 40 to 50 in good health. CDR3 residues: CASPKEAYEKLFF. The CDR3 bases are TGTGCCAGCCCAAAGGAGGCCTATGAAAAACTGTTTTTT.